This TCR beta chain was observed in a study of cytotoxic CD8 clonotypes in ibrutinib-treated CLL. Study summary: Partial response was seen in about 24 patients and complete response in 2; after median 68 months, approximately 14 stayed remitted, about 12 progressed.

Repertoires were generated with immunoSEQ multiplex PCR, while TCRdb's copy carries only in-frame clones and drops some. The sample yields about 300,000 clones, 70% to 80% seen once. Comments on this clone: No antigen is known for it.

General study results and limits: Pretreatment clonality was elevated relative to age-matched healthy donors and paralleled circulating CD8+ T-cell counts.

Germline V gives CDR1 MGHDK, CDR2 SYGVNS. The CDR3 contains 13 residues. Trimming removed 6 bases at V and 5 bases at J, with 12 bases between. The sequences come from PBMCs, collected at disease progression, from a patient treated with ibrutinib. The source is a human donor with chronic lymphocytic leukemia. The rearrangement uses TRBV25-1 and TRBJ2-3, with D unresolved. CDR3 nucleotides: TGTGCCAGCAGAGGCCGGCTGGGAGATACGCAGTATTTT. Protein: CASRGRLGDTQYF. The entire variable domain, with the rest obtained from reference TRBV25-1 and TRBJ2-3, is as follows: EADIYQTPRYLVIGTGKKITLECSQTMGHDKMYWYQQDPGMELHLIHYSYGVNSTEKGDLSSESTVSRIRTEHFPLTLESARPSHTSQYLCASRGRLGDTQYFGPGTRLTVL.